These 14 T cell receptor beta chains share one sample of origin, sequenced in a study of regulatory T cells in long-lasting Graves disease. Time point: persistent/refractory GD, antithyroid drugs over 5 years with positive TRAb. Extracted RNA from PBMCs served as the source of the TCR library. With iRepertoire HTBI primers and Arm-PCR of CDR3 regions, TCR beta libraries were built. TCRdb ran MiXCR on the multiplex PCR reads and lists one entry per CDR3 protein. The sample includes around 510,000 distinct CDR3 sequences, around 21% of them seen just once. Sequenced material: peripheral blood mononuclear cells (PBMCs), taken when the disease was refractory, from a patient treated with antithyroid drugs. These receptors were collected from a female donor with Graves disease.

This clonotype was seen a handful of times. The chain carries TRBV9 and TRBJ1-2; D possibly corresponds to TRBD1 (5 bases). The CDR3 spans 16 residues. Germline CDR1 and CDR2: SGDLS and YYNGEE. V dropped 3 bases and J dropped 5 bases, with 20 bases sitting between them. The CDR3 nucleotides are TGTGCCAGCAGCGGCGAAAACCTCCGGGACGGTTATGGCTACACCTTC. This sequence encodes CASSGENLRDGYGYTF.

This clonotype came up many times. CDR3: CASSEVSAYEQYF. The CDR3 nucleotides are TGTGCCAGCAGTGAGGTCAGTGCCTACGAGCAGTACTTC. V and J are TRBV2 and TRBJ2-7, with D unclear. The CDR3 is 13 amino acids. CDR1 is SNHLY and CDR2 is FYNNEI in the germline V gene. Trimming pared 3 bases from V and 2 bases from J, leaving 8 bases between.

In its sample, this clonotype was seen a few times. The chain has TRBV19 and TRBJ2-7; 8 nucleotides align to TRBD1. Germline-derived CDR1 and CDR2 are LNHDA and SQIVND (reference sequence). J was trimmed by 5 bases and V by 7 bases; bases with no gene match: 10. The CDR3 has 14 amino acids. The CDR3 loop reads CASKDRVTSDEQYF. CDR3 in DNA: TGTGCCAGTAAGGACAGGGTGACTTCCGACGAGCAGTACTTC.

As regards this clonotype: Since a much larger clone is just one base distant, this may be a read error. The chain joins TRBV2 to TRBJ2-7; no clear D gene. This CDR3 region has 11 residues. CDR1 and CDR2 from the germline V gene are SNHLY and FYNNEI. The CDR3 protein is CVSNPPHEQYF. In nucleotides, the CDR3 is TGTGTCAGCAACCCGCCCCACGAGCAGTACTTC. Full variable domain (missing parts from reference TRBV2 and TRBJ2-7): EPEVTQTPSHQVTQMGQEVILRCVPISNHLYFYWYRQILGQKVEFLVSFYNNEISEKSEIFDDQFSVERPDGSNFTLKIRSTKLEDSAMYFCVSNPPHEQYFGPGTRLTVT.

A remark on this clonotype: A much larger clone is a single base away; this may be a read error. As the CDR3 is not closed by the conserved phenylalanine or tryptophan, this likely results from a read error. The CDR3 bases are TGTGCCAGCAGCTTAGCACTTAGTAGCGGCCGGGGGGCCGCCGCCATCGAGCAGTACCTC. This sequence encodes CASSLALSSGRGAAAIEQYL. The rearrangement joins TRBV7-2 to TRBJ2-7; tentative D call: TRBD2 (7 bases). The CDR3 has 20 residues. V lost 0 bases to trimming and J lost 6 bases, with 30 bases between them. Germline V gene lookup returns CDR1 SGHTA and CDR2 FQGNSA.

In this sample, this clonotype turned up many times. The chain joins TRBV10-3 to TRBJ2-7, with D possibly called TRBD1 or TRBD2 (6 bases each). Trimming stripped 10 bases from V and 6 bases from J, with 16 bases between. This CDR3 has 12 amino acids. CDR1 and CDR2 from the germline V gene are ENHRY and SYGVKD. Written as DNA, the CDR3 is TGTGCCACCGGGGGCGGCGGGACCGAGCAGTACTTC. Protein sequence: CATGGGGTEQYF.

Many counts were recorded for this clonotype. Here the CDR3 reads CASSSTLGLADKNIQYF. As DNA, the CDR3 is TGTGCCAGCAGCTCGACCCTAGGACTAGCGGATAAAAACATTCAGTACTTC. The gene calls are TRBV11-2 and TRBJ2-4; 10 bases are shared with TRBD2. Germline CDR1 reads SGHAT; CDR2 reads FQNNGV. The CDR3 runs to 17 residues. Germline trimming cut 4 bases from V and 4 bases from J; bases unmatched to any gene: 10.

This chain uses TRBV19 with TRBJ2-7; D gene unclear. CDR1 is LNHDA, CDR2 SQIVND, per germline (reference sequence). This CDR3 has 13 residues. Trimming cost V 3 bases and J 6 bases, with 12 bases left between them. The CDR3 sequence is CASSMSAESEQYF. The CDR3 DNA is TGTGCCAGTAGTATGTCGGCGGAGAGCGAGCAGTACTTC.

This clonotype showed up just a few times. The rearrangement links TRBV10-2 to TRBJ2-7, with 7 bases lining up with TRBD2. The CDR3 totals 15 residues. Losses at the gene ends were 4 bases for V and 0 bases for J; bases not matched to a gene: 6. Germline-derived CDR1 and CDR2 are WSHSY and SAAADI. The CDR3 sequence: CASSGASGLSYEQYF. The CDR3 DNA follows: TGCGCCAGCAGTGGGGCTAGCGGTCTCTCCTACGAGCAGTACTTC.

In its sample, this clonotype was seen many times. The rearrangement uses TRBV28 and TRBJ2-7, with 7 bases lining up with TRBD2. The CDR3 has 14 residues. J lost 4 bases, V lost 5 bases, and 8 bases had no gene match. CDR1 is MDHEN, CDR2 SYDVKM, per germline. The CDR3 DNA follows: TGTGCCAGCAGTCCCCCTCGGGGGGTTTACGAGCAGTACTTC. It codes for CASSPPRGVYEQYF.

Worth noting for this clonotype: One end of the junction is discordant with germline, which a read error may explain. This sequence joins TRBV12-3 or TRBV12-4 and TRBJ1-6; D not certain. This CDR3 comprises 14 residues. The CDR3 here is CSSSFSAGNSPLHF. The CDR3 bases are TGTTCCAGCAGTTTCTCTGCGGGGAATTCACCCCTCCACTTT.

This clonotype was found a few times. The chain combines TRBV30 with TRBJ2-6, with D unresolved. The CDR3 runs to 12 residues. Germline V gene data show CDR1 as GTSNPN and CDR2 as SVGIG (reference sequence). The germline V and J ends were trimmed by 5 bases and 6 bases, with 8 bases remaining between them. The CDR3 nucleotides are TGTGCCTGGGCCCGTGCGGCCAACGTCCTGACTTTC. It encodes CAWARAANVLTF.

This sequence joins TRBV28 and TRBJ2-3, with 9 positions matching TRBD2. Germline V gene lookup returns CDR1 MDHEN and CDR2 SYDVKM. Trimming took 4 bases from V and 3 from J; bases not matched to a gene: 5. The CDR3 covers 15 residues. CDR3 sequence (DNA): TGTGCCAGCAGTTCAGTAGCGGGAGTTACAGATACGCAGTATTTT. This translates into CASSSVAGVTDTQYF.

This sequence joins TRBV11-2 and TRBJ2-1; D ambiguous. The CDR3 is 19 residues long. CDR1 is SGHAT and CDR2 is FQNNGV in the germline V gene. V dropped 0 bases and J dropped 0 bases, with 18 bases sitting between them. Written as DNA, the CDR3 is TGTGCCAGCAGCTTAGATGGCAGGCAGGCCGCCCCCTCCTACAATGAGCAGTTCTTC. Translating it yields CASSLDGRQAAPSYNEQFF.